This TCR beta chain was captured in a study of CD8 T cells in Susac syndrome. Study conclusions and caveats: That the number of individuals in its TCR sequencing and HLA analysis was relatively small was acknowledged by the study.

The CDR3 sequence is 17 residues long. V lost 4 bases and J lost 6; bases outside the gene matches: 19. Germline CDR1 is SGDLS and CDR2 is YYNGEE. Notes on this clonotype: Its specificity is not known.

Reverse transcription used roughly 0.5 to 1 ug RNA and random hexamers. MiXCR, run by TCRdb on the immunoSEQ multiplex PCR reads, gives a single entry per CDR3 protein. The sample shows over 150,000 distinct CDR3 sequences, 93% of them seen only once. From blood CD8+ and CD4+ T cells, TCR beta sequences were generated. The multiple sclerosis control group comprised treatment-naive patients with stable or active relapsing-remitting disease. TEMRA cells underwent FACS enrichment and CD8+ and CD4+ T cells underwent negative isolation. Sequenced material: CD4+ T cells from PBMCs. The chain is built from TRBV9 and TRBJ2-7; 7 bases are a match to TRBD2. The TCR originated in a human donor with multiple sclerosis. This CDR3 is CASSPHGTGGTSGEQYF. DNA for the CDR3: TGTGCCAGCAGCCCCCATGGGACGGGGGGAACCTCCGGCGAGCAGTACTTC.